This entry is about one T cell receptor (beta chain). Sequencing used immunoSEQ multiplex PCR; TCRdb keeps in-frame clones, though not all of them. Of about 250,000 clones in the sample, around 88% are singletons; the top ten hold approximately 5%. This sample was taken from a study of blood T cell repertoires in COVID-19. Overall study context: Collection of acute and convalescent COVID-19 samples took place in the United States, Italy and Spain. The cDNA or gDNA used as material had been derived from T cells, B-cell-depleted T cells, or PBMCs.

The Seattle patients joined while their infection was active and were tracked longitudinally afterward. CDR3 size: 16 residues. V dropped 6 bases and J dropped 1 base, with 16 bases sitting between them. The germline V gene has CDR1 SGHTA and CDR2 FQGNSA. The receptor was isolated from a woman of 80 years or more with COVID-19, enrolled during active disease. The sample consisted of peripheral blood. V usage is TRBV7-2 and J usage is TRBJ2-1; TRBD2 might be the D (5 bases). The CDR3 DNA reads TGTGCCAGCAGGCCGCGTCGGGGAACTTCCTACAATGAGCAGTTCTTC. Its translation is CASRPRRGTSYNEQFF.